This T cell receptor (beta chain) was sequenced during a study of regulatory and conventional T cells in RAG deficiency. The germline CDR1 and CDR2 sequences are LGHNA and YNFKEQ. The CDR3 totals 15 residues. Trimming took 0 bases from V and 3 from J; bases not matched to a gene: 3. The sorted conventional CD4+ T cells were CD25-low and CD127-high, with genomic DNA sequenced. TCRdb's table, derived via immunoSEQ multiplex PCR, lists solely in-frame clones and lacks some. Altogether about 34,000 clones are present, 76% being singletons, with the ten largest covering 3% to 4%. Another study also made use of these data, one on regulatory T cells. Per that study: Primers: 52 TRBV forward and 13 TRBJ reverse.

The clonotype comes from a human donor in good health. The chain employs TRBV4-2 and TRBJ2-3; TRBD1 matches 7 bases. Sequencing input: CD4+ effector T cells sorted from blood. CDR3 sequence reads: CASSQDQGVTDTQYF. In DNA form, the CDR3 reads TGTGCCAGCAGCCAAGATCAGGGGGTGACAGATACGCAGTATTTT.